What follows describes a single T cell receptor beta chain. According to the study, genomic DNA was the template for TCR beta VDJ and CDR3 profiling. Via MiXCR, TCRdb re-called the reads, giving one row per CDR3 protein. The table has about 130,000 distinct CDR3 sequences, 41% seen once; the top ten hold almost 8.5%. These data belong to a study of CD8+CD57+ T cells in acquired aplastic anemia. The sample consisted of sorted CD4+, CD8+, or CD8+CD57+ T cells (not recorded which) from PBMCs. The clonotype was recovered from a human donor in good health, serving as a control.

The CDR3 nucleotides read TGTGCCAGCAGCTGGGGGGAGCGGGAGGTCGAGACCCAGTACTTC. This sequence encodes CASSWGEREVETQYF. The J gene is TRBJ2-5, the V gene TRBV6-1, with TRBD2 matching 9 bases. V shed 6 bases, J shed 5 bases, and the junction held 10 bases outside the gene matches. CDR1 is MNHNS and CDR2 is SASEGT in the germline V gene. The CDR3 contains 15 residues.